The entry below describes one T cell receptor (beta chain). Its antigen remains unknown. The assay was immunoSEQ multiplex PCR, and TCRdb's table has in-frame clones only and misses some. Here the sample spans around 69,000 clones, 74% being singletons. Germline values: CDR1 SGDLS, CDR2 YYNGEE. Between the trimmed V and J ends, which lost 0 bases and 1 base, there was a span of 21 bases. The CDR3 is made up of 19 amino acids. After expansion with viral peptide pools in the ViraFEST assay, antigen-specific CD4+ T cells were sequenced. At the end of nine to ten days of culture, CD4+ T cells were isolated. Each participant received a vaccine that was either BNT162b2 or mRNA-1273, given as two doses. All vaccine recipients tested negative for nucleocapsid antibodies and had never contracted SARS-CoV-2 infection. IL-2 at roughly 9.7 IU/ml and peptides at about 9.2 ug/ml were added to cultured PBMC, around 2 million per well.

This entry comes from a study of vaccination effects on CD4 cells after COVID-19. The chain recombines TRBV9 with TRBJ2-3; D uncertain. This specimen was CD4+ T cells from PBMCs cultured with HCoV-229E spike peptides, taken after COVID-19 vaccination. The sequence came from a human donor who received a COVID-19 vaccine. The CDR3 DNA reads TGTGCCAGCAGCGTAGTTGCTTATGTGGAACAAGGGCGCACAGATACGCAGTATTTT. Protein sequence: CASSVVAYVEQGRTDTQYF.